This is a list of T cell receptor beta chains from one sample in a study of blood T cell repertoires in COVID-19. Repertoires were generated with immunoSEQ multiplex PCR, while TCRdb's copy carries only in-frame clones and drops some. In the table there are a few hundred thousand clones, roughly 85% of which are singletons. Sequencing used peripheral blood. The receptors stem from a human donor in a cohort sampled during active COVID-19. CDR3s include the opening cysteine and the closing phenylalanine or tryptophan. D genes are given only for firm matches. Expanded clones are given a class, and other clones once, few, many or no size at all.

v_call	clone_size	d_call	j_call	cdr3_nt	cdr3_aa
TRBV7-2	NA	NA	TRBJ2-1	TGTGCCAGCAGCTTAGGCGGGGGCTCGGAGCAGTTCTTC	CASSLGGGSEQFF
TRBV5-1	once	NA	TRBJ2-6	TGCGCCAGCAGCTTGTATCGGGGGAGCTCTGGGGCCAACGTCCTGACTTTC	CASSLYRGSSGANVLTF
TRBV5-5	NA	NA	TRBJ2-1	TGTGCCAGCAGCTTGGCCTCCCTGACTAGTATCAATGAGCAGTTCTTC	CASSLASLTSINEQFF
TRBV5-1	NA	NA	TRBJ2-3	TGCGCCAGCAAGTTCCCGGGCACAGATACGCAGTATTTT	CASKFPGTDTQYF
TRBV27	once	NA	TRBJ1-6	TGTGCCAGCTGCTTTGGACAGTTTAATTCACCCCTCCACTTT	CASCFGQFNSPLHF
TRBV25-1	NA	NA	TRBJ2-3	TGTGCCAGCACGCGCAGGCAGGGTGGAGATACGCAGTATTTT	CASTRRQGGDTQYF
TRBV24-1	NA	NA	TRBJ2-7	TGTGCCACCAGTAATTGGGGGCAGGGGACCCACGAGCAGTACTTC	CATSNWGQGTHEQYF
TRBV30	NA	TRBD1	TRBJ1-6	TGTGCCTGGAGTCGGGACAGAAATTCACCCCTCCACTTT	CAWSRDRNSPLHF
TRBV5-1	NA	TRBD1	TRBJ2-7	TGCGCCAGCAGCTTCGGGACAGGCCCCTACGAGCAGTACTTC	CASSFGTGPYEQYF
TRBV30	once	TRBD2	TRBJ2-3	TGTGCCTGGAGTGTAGTCCGGGGGGGCTCAGATACGCAGTATTTT	CAWSVVRGGSDTQYF
TRBV29-1	NA	NA	TRBJ2-1	TGCAGCGTTGGCCAGCTAGATGACGAGCAGTTCTTC	CSVGQLDDEQFF
TRBV6-1	NA	TRBD1	TRBJ1-2	TGTGCCAGCAGTAAAGCCGGGACAGGGTCCTATGGCTACACCTTC	CASSKAGTGSYGYTF
TRBV13	NA	NA	TRBJ1-1	TGTGCCAGCATTGATTCCAGGGTTCATACTGAAGCTTTCTTT	CASIDSRVHTEAFF
TRBV5-6	once	TRBD1	TRBJ2-1	TGTGCCAGCAGCGACCGGGACAGGGGGCATAGTGAGCAGTTCTTC	CASSDRDRGHSEQFF
TRBV4-1	NA	TRBD1	TRBJ2-7	TGCGCCAGCAGCCAAGTGACAGGGGGATTATACGAGCAGTACTTC	CASSQVTGGLYEQYF
TRBV5-4	NA	NA	TRBJ1-1	TGTGCCAGCAGCCTCCAGGCGGGTGGCACTGAAGCTTTCTTT	CASSLQAGGTEAFF
TRBV27	once	TRBD1	TRBJ1-1	TGTGCCAGCAGTCCTGGACAGGCCGGGGTGAACACTGAAGCTTTCTTT	CASSPGQAGVNTEAFF
TRBV2	NA	TRBD2	TRBJ2-1	TGTGCCAGCAGCTGGACTAGCGGGGTTAACAATGAGCAGTTCTTC	CASSWTSGVNNEQFF